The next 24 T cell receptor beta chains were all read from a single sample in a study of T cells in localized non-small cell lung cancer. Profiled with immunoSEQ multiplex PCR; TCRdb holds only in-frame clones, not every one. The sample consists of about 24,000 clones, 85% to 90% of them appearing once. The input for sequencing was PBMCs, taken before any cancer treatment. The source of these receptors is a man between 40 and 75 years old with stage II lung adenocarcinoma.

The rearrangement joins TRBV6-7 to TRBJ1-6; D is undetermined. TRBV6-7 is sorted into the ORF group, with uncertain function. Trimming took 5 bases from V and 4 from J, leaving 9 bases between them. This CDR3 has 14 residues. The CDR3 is CASSEDDYNSPLHF. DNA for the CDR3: TGTGCCAGCAGTGAGGATGATTATAATTCACCCCTCCACTTT.

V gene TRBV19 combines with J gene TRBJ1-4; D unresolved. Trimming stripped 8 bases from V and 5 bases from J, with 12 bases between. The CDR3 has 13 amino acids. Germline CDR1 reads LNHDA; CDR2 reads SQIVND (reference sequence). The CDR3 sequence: CASAATSNEKLFF. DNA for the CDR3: TGTGCCAGTGCAGCGACCTCGAATGAAAAACTGTTTTTT. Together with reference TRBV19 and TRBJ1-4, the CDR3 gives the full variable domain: DGGITQSPKYLFRKEGQNVTLSCEQNLNHDAMYWYRQDPGQGLRLIYYSQIVNDFQKGDIAEGYSVSREKKESFPLTVTSAQKNPTAFYLCASAATSNEKLFFGSGTQLSVL.

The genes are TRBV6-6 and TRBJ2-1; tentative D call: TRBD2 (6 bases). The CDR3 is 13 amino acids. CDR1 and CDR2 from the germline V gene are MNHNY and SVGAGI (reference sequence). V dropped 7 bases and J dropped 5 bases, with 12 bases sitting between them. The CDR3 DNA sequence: TGTGCCAGCAAGTCTAGCGACCACAATGAGCAGTTCTTC. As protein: CASKSSDHNEQFF.

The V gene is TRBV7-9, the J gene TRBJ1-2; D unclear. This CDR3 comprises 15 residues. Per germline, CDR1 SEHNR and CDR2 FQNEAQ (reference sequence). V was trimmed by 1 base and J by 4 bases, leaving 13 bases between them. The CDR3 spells CASSLVLGKSYGYTF. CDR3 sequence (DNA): TGTGCCAGCAGCTTAGTTCTGGGGAAAAGCTATGGCTACACCTTC.

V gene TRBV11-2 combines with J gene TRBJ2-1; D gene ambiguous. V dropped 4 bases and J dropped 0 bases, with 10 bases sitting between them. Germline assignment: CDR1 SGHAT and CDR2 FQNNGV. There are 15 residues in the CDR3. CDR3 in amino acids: CASSSRFDSYNEQFF. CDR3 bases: TGTGCCAGCAGCTCCCGCTTCGACTCCTACAATGAGCAGTTCTTC.

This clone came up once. The DNA of the CDR3 is TGTGCCAGCAGTGAAGTGCGGACAGGCGACTACAATGAGCAGTTCTTC. It translates to CASSEVRTGDYNEQFF. The chain uses TRBV6-1 and TRBJ2-1, with 7 nucleotides matching TRBD1. The germline CDR1 and CDR2 sequences are MNHNS and SASEGT. The V gene end was trimmed by 1 base and the J gene end by 3 bases; junction bases not matched to a gene: 6. The CDR3 has 16 residues.

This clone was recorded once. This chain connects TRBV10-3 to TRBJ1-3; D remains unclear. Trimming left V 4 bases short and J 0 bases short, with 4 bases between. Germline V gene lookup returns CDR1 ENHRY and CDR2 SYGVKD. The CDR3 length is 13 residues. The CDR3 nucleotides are TGTGCCATCAGTGGGCGCTCTGGAAACACCATATATTTT. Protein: CAISGRSGNTIYF.

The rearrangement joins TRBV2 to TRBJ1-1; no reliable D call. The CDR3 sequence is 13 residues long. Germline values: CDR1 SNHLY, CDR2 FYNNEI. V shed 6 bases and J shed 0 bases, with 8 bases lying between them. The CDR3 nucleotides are TGTGCCAGCAGGCTACTTATGAACACTGAAGCTTTCTTT. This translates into CASRLLMNTEAFF. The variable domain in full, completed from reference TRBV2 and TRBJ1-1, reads EPEVTQTPSHQVTQMGQEVILRCVPISNHLYFYWYRQILGQKVEFLVSFYNNEISEKSEIFDDQFSVERPDGSNFTLKIRSTKLEDSAMYFCASRLLMNTEAFFGQGTRLTVV.

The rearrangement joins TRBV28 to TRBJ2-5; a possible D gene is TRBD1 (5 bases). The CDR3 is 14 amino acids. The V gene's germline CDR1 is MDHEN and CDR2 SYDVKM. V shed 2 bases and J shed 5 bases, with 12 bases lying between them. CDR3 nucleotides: TGTGCCAGCAGTTTAGGTGGGGCGGCGGAGACCCAGTACTTC. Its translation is CASSLGGAAETQYF.

DNA of the CDR3: TGTGCCAGCAGCGTATTAGAAGATACGCAGTATTTT. It encodes CASSVLEDTQYF. The chain couples TRBV9 to TRBJ2-3; D gene ambiguous. V lost 1 base to trimming and J lost 5 bases, with 5 bases between them. Germline V CDR1 and CDR2: SGDLS, YYNGEE. The CDR3 runs to 12 residues.

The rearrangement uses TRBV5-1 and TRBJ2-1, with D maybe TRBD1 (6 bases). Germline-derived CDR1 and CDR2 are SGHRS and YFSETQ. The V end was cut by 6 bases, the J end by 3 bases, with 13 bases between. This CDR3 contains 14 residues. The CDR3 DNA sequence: TGCGCCAGCATCCGGGACACCAGCTACAATGAGCAGTTCTTC. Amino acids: CASIRDTSYNEQFF.

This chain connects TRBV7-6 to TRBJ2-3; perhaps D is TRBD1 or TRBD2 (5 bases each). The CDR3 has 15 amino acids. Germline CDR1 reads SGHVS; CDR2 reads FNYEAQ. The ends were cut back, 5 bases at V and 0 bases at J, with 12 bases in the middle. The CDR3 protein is CASSGRGASTDTQYF. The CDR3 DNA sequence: TGTGCCAGCAGCGGCCGGGGCGCCAGCACAGATACGCAGTATTTT. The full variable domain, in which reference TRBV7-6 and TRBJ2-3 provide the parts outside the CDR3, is GAGVSQSPRYKVTKRGQDVALRCDPISGHVSLYWYRQALGQGPEFLTYFNYEAQQDKSGLPNDRFSAERPEGSISTLTIQRTEQRDSAMYRCASSGRGASTDTQYFGPGTRLTVL.

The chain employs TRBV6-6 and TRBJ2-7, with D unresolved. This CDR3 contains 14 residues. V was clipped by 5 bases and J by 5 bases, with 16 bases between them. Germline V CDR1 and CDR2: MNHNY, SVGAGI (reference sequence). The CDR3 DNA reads TGTGCCAGCAGTAAGAGTGTGGTAGGCGACGAGCAGTACTTC. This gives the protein CASSKSVVGDEQYF.

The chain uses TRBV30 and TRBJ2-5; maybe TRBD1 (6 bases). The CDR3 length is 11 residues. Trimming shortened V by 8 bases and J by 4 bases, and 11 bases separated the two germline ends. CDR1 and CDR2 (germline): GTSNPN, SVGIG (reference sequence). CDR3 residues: CAQGRRETQYF. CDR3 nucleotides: TGTGCCCAGGGGCGGCGAGAGACCCAGTACTTC.

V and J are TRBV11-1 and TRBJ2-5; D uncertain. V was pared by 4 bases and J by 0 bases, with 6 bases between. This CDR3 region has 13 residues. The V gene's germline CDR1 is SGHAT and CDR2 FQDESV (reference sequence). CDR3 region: CASSWSYQETQYF. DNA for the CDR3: TGTGCCAGCAGCTGGAGCTACCAAGAGACCCAGTACTTC.

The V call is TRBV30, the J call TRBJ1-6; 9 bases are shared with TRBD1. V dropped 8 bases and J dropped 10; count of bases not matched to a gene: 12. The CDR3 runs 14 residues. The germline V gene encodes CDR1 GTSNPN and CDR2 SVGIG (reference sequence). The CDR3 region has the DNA TGTGCCGCCGGAGAGGACAGGGGAGGATCACCCCTCCACTTT. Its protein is CAAGEDRGGSPLHF.

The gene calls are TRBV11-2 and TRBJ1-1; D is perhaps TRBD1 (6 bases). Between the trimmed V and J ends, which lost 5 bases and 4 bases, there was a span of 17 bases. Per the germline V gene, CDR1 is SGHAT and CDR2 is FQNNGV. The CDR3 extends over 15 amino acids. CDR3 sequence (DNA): TGTGCCAGCAGCCGAAGTACAGGGCTTGGCACTGAAGCTTTCTTT. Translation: CASSRSTGLGTEAFF. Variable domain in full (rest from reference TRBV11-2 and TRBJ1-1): EAGVAQSPRYKIIEKRQSVAFWCNPISGHATLYWYQQILGQGPKLLIQFQNNGVVDDSQLPKDRFSAERLKGVDSTLKIQPAKLEDSAVYLCASSRSTGLGTEAFFGQGTRLTVV.

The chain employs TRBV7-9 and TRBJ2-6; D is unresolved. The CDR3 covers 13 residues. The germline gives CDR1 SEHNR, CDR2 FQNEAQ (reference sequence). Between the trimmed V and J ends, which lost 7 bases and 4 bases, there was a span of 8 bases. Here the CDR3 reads CASKILGANVLTF. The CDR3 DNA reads TGTGCCAGCAAAATTCTGGGGGCCAACGTCCTGACTTTC.

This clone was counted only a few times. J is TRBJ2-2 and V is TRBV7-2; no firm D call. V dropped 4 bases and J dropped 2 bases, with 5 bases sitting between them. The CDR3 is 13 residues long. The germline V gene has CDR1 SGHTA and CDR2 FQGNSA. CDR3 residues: CASSSVNTGELFF. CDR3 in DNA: TGTGCCAGCAGCTCCGTAAACACCGGGGAGCTGTTTTTT.

The CDR3 spells CAIRAQETQYF. CDR3 bases: TGTGCCATCAGGGCTCAAGAGACCCAGTACTTC. The rearrangement uses TRBV10-3 and TRBJ2-5; D ambiguous. With 6 bases removed from V and 2 bases from J, the gap between germline ends came to 4 bases. CDR1 is ENHRY and CDR2 is SYGVKD in the germline V gene. The CDR3 loop spans 11 amino acids.

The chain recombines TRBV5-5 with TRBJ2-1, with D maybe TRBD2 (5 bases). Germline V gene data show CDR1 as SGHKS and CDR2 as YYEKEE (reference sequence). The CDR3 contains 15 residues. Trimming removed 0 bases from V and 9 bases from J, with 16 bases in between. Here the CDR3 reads CASSLGMGPGIEQFF. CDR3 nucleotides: TGTGCCAGCAGCTTGGGGATGGGCCCCGGGATTGAGCAGTTCTTC.

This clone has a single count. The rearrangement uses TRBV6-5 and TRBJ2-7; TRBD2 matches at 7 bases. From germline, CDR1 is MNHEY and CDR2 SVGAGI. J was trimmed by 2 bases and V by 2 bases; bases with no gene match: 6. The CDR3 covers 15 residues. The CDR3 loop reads CASSYRSGETYEQYF. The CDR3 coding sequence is TGTGCCAGCAGTTACCGGAGCGGGGAGACCTACGAGCAGTACTTC.

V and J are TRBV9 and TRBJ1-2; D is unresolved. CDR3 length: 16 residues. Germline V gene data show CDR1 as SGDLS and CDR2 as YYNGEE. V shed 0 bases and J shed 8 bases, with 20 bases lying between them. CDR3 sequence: CASSVGVGGRLLGYTF. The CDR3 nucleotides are TGTGCCAGCAGCGTAGGAGTAGGTGGACGGTTGTTAGGCTACACCTTC.

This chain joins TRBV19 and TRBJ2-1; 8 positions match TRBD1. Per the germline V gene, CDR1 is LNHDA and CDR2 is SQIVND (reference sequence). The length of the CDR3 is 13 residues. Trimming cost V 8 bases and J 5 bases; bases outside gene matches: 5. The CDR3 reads CASGQGADNEQFF. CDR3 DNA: TGTGCCAGTGGGCAGGGGGCGGACAATGAGCAGTTCTTC.